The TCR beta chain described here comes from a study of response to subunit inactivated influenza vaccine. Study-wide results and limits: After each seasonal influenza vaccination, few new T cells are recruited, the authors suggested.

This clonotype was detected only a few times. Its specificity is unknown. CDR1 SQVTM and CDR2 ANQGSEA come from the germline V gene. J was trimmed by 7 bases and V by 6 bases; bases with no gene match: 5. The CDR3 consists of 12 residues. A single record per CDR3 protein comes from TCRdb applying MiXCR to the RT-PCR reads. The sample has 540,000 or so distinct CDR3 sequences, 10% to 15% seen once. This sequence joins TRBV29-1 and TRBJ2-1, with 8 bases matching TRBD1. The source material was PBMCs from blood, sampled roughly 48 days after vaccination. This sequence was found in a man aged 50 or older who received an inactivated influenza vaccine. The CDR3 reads CSVDDRGNEQFF. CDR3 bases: TGCAGCGTCGATGACAGGGGAAATGAGCAGTTCTTC.